This T cell receptor beta chain was identified in a study of vaccination and CD4 T cells after COVID-19. The Oncomine TCR Beta short-read assay sequenced DNA from cultured CD4+ T cells. TCRdb reprocessed the PCR reads with MiXCR, giving one entry per CDR3 protein. The sample has more than 15,000 distinct CDR3 sequences; about half are singletons. Study-level findings and limits: Median approximately 90% of reactive clones detected in convalescent patients emerged only post-vaccination. SARS-CoV-2-reactive clonotypes rose nonsignificantly, with the median going from approximately 21 to 40.

This clonotype was counted a few times. The target antigen is unknown. A junction end diverges from the germline sequence, so it may reflect a read error. Noted time point: late sampling 161 to 241 days after vaccination in three convalescent patients. Treatment: approximately nine-day PBMC culture with coronavirus spike peptide pools or control peptides (ViraFEST assay). With peptide pools, ViraFEST first expanded antigen-specific T cells and afterwards sequenced their TCRs. Germline CDR1 SSHAT, CDR2 FNYEAQ (reference sequence). The CDR3 is 16 residues long. The sample consisted of CD4+ T cells from blood, cultured in vitro, taken about 7 months after SARS-CoV-2 vaccination. The TCR was taken from a human donor who had recovered from COVID-19. This sequence joins TRBV7-7 and TRBJ2-5; 14 nucleotides line up with TRBD2. The CDR3 coding sequence is TGTGCTAGCAGCATGGGGACTAGCGGGAGCATAGAGACCCAGTACTTC. Translation: CASSMGTSGSIETQYF.